This TCR beta chain stems from a study of cytomegalovirus exposure and HLA in healthy donors. Study observations and caveats: According to a subsequent analysis, TCR clusters from the first cohort were inclined to appear together in the roughly 110 validation repertoires. The classifier was said to identify cytomegalovirus status with high specificity and sensitivity. The study flagged around 160 TCR beta chains as cytomegalovirus-associated.

The method was immunoSEQ multiplex PCR; TCRdb's version includes in-frame clones alone and lacks a portion of them. Found here are a few hundred thousand clones, just over 85% of them singletons; the top ten hold 0.7% to 0.85%. Germline V gene sequence: CDR1 MNHEY, CDR2 SVGAGI. The V gene end was trimmed by 0 bases and the J gene end by 4 bases; junction bases not matched to a gene: 0. This CDR3 is built from 14 residues. In the case of this clone: Its antigen is still unknown.

This TCR came from a woman younger than 30 in good health and CMV-seronegative. The gene calls are TRBV6-5 and TRBJ2-1; TRBD1 matches 7 bases. The sample was PBMCs. This CDR3 is CASSYSTGYNEQFF. CDR3 sequence (DNA): TGTGCCAGCAGTTACTCGACAGGGTACAATGAGCAGTTCTTC.